These 29 T cell receptor beta chains were sequenced from one sample in a study of post-analysis software for immune sequencing data. Their antigen targets remain unknown. Prepared libraries of TCR beta cDNA carried unique molecular identifiers. One entry per CDR3 protein results from TCRdb running MiXCR on the PCR reads. The sample consists of 700,000 to 800,000 distinct CDR3 sequences, just under 30% of them appearing once. Study-wide points: Higher frequency in patients than in controls was seen for about five TRBV segments, with TRBV5-6, TRBV5-1 and TRBV20-1 among them.

The sample taken for sequencing was blood. Receptors were obtained from a girl aged 10 to 17 with multiple sclerosis.

This clonotype has more than one count but fewer than ten. The chain joins TRBV25-1 to TRBJ2-5; D could derive from TRBD1 or TRBD2 (6 bases each). The J call may be mistaken, given a closer DNA end match to TRBJ2-7. CDR1 is MGHDK, CDR2 SYGVNS, per germline. CDR3 length: 15 residues. The CDR3 here is CASSESGGLYYEQYF. Written as DNA, the CDR3 is TGTGCCAGCAGTGAATCTGGGGGGCTCTACTACGAGCAGTACTTC.

This clonotype was seen a handful of times. The chain couples TRBV12-5 to TRBJ2-7; 7 nucleotides agree with TRBD1. The CDR3 covers 17 residues. In germline, CDR1 is LGHNT, CDR2 FRNRAP. The trim removed 6 bases at V and 3 bases at J, leaving 17 bases unmatched. CDR3 DNA: TGTGCTAGTGGCCCCGGACGGGACAGTGGGGCCGACTACGAGCAGTACTTC. It specifies CASGPGRDSGADYEQYF. The full variable domain, in which reference TRBV12-5 and TRBJ2-7 provide the parts outside the CDR3, is DARVTQTPRHKVTEMGQEVTMRCQPILGHNTVFWYRQTMMQGLELLAYFRNRAPLDDSGMPKDRFSAEMPDATLATLKIQPSEPRDSAVYFCASGPGRDSGADYEQYFGPGTRLTVT.

The chain joins TRBV6-5 to TRBJ1-1; D is ambiguous. V was trimmed by 6 bases and J by 11 bases, leaving 19 bases between them. The CDR3 has 13 residues. Germline V lookup: CDR1 MNHEY, CDR2 SVGAGI. The CDR3 DNA reads TGTGCCAGCAGCGGAACTGGACGGCCCGGGGCTTTCTTT. It specifies CASSGTGRPGAFF.

The rearrangement uses TRBV28 and TRBJ2-7; the D is unclear. V was pared by 3 bases and J by 3 bases, with 6 bases between. Germline CDR1 MDHEN, CDR2 SYDVKM. The CDR3 has 12 residues. The CDR3 DNA reads TGTGCCAGCAGTTTCGATTACTACGAGCAGTACTTC. This encodes CASSFDYYEQYF.

The J gene is TRBJ1-5, the V gene TRBV7-9, with a possible D match to TRBD1 (6 bases). CDR3 length: 18 amino acids. The V gene lost 5 bases and the J gene lost 2 bases, with 22 bases spanning the gap. The V gene's germline CDR1 is SEHNR and CDR2 FQNEAQ (reference sequence). The CDR3 protein is CASSHGGGPRGRNQPQHF. The DNA of the CDR3 is TGTGCCAGCAGCCACGGGGGGGGACCCCGGGGGCGCAATCAGCCCCAGCATTTT.

This clonotype was picked up a small number of times. This chain uses TRBV28 with TRBJ2-7; D ambiguous. The germline V and J ends were trimmed by 5 bases and 5 bases, with 13 bases remaining between them. This CDR3 region has 13 residues. CDR1 and CDR2 from the germline V gene are MDHEN and SYDVKM. CDR3: CASSPRRDNEQYF. The CDR3, as DNA: TGTGCCAGCAGTCCGCGCCGAGACAACGAGCAGTACTTC.

The rearrangement uses TRBV6-1 and TRBJ2-5, with 8 bases matching TRBD1. This CDR3 comprises 18 residues. Germline lookup yields CDR1 MNHNS and CDR2 SASEGT. Trimming removed 7 bases from V and 2 bases from J; junction bases left unmatched: 18. This CDR3 reads CASKIHLRGQGRQETQYF. The DNA for the CDR3 is TGTGCCAGCAAAATACACCTAAGAGGACAGGGAAGGCAAGAGACCCAGTACTTC.

The sample holds a few counts of this clonotype. The CDR3 reads CASSTTGGLYGSPLHF. In nucleotides, the CDR3 is TGTGCCAGCAGTACGACAGGGGGCCTATACGGATCACCCCTCCACTTT. The chain combines TRBV27 with TRBJ1-6; 10 bases line up with TRBD1. The germline gives CDR1 MNHEY, CDR2 SMNVEV (reference sequence). The CDR3 has 16 residues. With V trimmed by 5 bases and J by 10 bases, 11 bases remained unmatched.

The chain links TRBV28 to TRBJ2-3, with 9 bases identical to TRBD2. This CDR3 has 14 amino acids. The germline CDR1 and CDR2 sequences are MDHEN and SYDVKM. V trimming: 7 bases; J trimming: 0 bases; junction bases outside the gene matches: 2. The CDR3 DNA reads TGTGCCAGCAAAGCGGGGGGTAGCACAGATACGCAGTATTTT. As protein: CASKAGGSTDTQYF.

The J gene is TRBJ2-1, the V gene TRBV12-3 or TRBV12-4; 8 bases fit TRBD2. V lost 3 bases, J lost 12 bases, and 13 bases stayed unmatched. CDR3 length equals 15 residues. CDR3 sequence reads: CASSFLGLAAMRQFF. In DNA, the CDR3 is TGTGCCAGCAGTTTTTTAGGACTAGCAGCAATGAGGCAGTTCTTC.

This clonotype has only a few counts. The rearrangement uses TRBV12-3 or TRBV12-4 and TRBJ1-4, with 11 bases fitting TRBD1. Trimming cost V 5 bases and J 10 bases; bases outside gene matches: 9. The CDR3 covers 15 residues. The CDR3 bases are TGTGCCAGCAGTCCAACCGGGACAGGGGGATTAAAACTGTTTTTT. Protein sequence: CASSPTGTGGLKLFF.

The chain links TRBV28 to TRBJ1-6; D not resolved. Trimming removed 6 bases from V and 8 bases from J, with 17 bases in between. The V gene's germline CDR1 is MDHEN and CDR2 SYDVKM. This CDR3 comprises 15 residues. The CDR3 sequence is CASSRTGFGDSPLHF. DNA for the CDR3: TGTGCCAGCAGCCGGACGGGGTTCGGAGATTCACCCCTCCACTTT.

This chain links TRBV5-1 with TRBJ2-2; possible D gene TRBD2, 6 bases. V was cut by 0 bases and J by 1 base, with 7 bases left in between. The CDR3 contains 15 residues. CDR1 SGHRS and CDR2 YFSETQ come from the germline V gene. DNA for the CDR3: TGCGCCAGCAGCTTGGACGGGAGGAACACCGGGGAGCTGTTTTTT. It specifies CASSLDGRNTGELFF.

This clonotype was seen a few times. This sequence joins TRBV2 and TRBJ2-2, with TRBD2 as a possible D gene (5 bases). V was pared by 1 base and J by 5 bases, with 11 bases between. The CDR3 is made up of 15 amino acids. Germline V gene sequence: CDR1 SNHLY, CDR2 FYNNEI. The chain's CDR3 is CASSEGPGGTGELFF. CDR3 sequence (DNA): TGTGCCAGCAGTGAAGGACCCGGCGGGACCGGGGAGCTGTTTTTT.

The V call is TRBV5-6, the J call TRBJ2-3; 15 bases are a match to TRBD2. Germline-derived CDR1 and CDR2 are SGHDT and YYEEEE. The CDR3 spans 17 residues. After removal of 4 bases from V and 3 bases from J, the junction contained 6 bases not matched to a gene. The CDR3 DNA follows: TGTGCCAGCAGCGCTTCTGGGACTAGCGGGGGGACAGATACGCAGTATTTT. Its translation is CASSASGTSGGTDTQYF. The whole variable domain, remainder taken from reference TRBV5-6 and TRBJ2-3, is DAGVTQSPTHLIKTRGQQVTLRCSPKSGHDTVSWYQQALGQGPQFIFQYYEEEERQRGNFPDRFSGHQFPNYSSELNVNALLLGDSALYLCASSASGTSGGTDTQYFGPGTRLTVL.

This clonotype was seen more than once but under ten times. This sequence joins TRBV11-2 and TRBJ2-5; D is ambiguous. The CDR3 is 13 residues long. Germline CDR1 SGHAT, CDR2 FQNNGV. V lost 10 bases, J lost 3 bases, and 15 bases lay in between. The CDR3 here is CATTRWTEETQYF. Written as DNA, the CDR3 is TGTGCCACCACCCGTTGGACGGAAGAGACCCAGTACTTC.

In its sample, this clonotype was seen a few times. The chain is built from TRBV11-2 and TRBJ1-1, with a tentative D call TRBD1 (6 bases). The CDR3 has 12 residues. Germline assignment: CDR1 SGHAT and CDR2 FQNNGV. V was shortened by 3 bases and J by 8 bases, with 10 bases between the two germline ends. CDR3 nucleotides: TGTGCCAGCAGCTTCAGTACAGGGGAAGCTTTCTTT. It codes for CASSFSTGEAFF.

A few counts support this clonotype. The chain combines TRBV7-2 with TRBJ1-5; the match to TRBD1 covers 9 bases. Germline V lookup: CDR1 SGHTA, CDR2 FQGNSA. The CDR3 loop spans 15 amino acids. V was pared by 5 bases and J by 3 bases, with 5 bases of the junction left unmatched. DNA for the CDR3: TGTGCCAGCAGCGACACAGGGGGCAACAATCAGCCCCAGCATTTT. Translation gives CASSDTGGNNQPQHF.

This clonotype has only a few counts. The genes are TRBV12-5 and TRBJ1-2, with D perhaps matching TRBD1 (5 bases). This CDR3 comprises 19 residues. Trimming took 0 bases from V and 1 from J, leaving 21 bases between them. In germline, CDR1 is LGHNT, CDR2 FRNRAP. The CDR3, as DNA: TGTGCTAGTGGTTTGGTAGGGACGGGACCGGGGCTAAGTAACTATGGCTACACCTTC. This translates into CASGLVGTGPGLSNYGYTF.

The chain links TRBV29-1 to TRBJ2-3; TRBD2 aligns across 11 bases. The CDR3 consists of 17 residues. V dropped 5 bases and J dropped 2; count of bases not matched to a gene: 12. The V gene's germline CDR1 is SQVTM and CDR2 ANQGSEA. The DNA of the CDR3 is TGCAGCGTTCAAGGAGGTGTACTAGCGGGGGACACAGATACGCAGTATTTT. Protein: CSVQGGVLAGDTDTQYF.

This clonotype was recorded a few times. This chain connects TRBV3-1 to TRBJ2-5, with 11 bases aligning to TRBD2. CDR1 and CDR2 (germline): LGHDT, YNNKEL (reference sequence). With V trimmed by 6 bases and J by 1 base, 10 bases remained unmatched. This CDR3 region has 17 residues. The CDR3 sequence: CASSPLASGGIQETQYF. In DNA, the CDR3 is TGTGCCAGCAGTCCCCTGGCTAGCGGGGGGATCCAAGAGACCCAGTACTTC.

The chain carries TRBV10-3 and TRBJ1-1; the D is unclear. The ends were cut back, 8 bases at V and 1 base at J, with 5 bases in the middle. This CDR3 contains 11 residues. Germline V gene sequence: CDR1 ENHRY, CDR2 SYGVKD. CDR3 amino acids: CAIRGNTEAFF. As DNA, the CDR3 is TGTGCCATCCGAGGGAACACTGAAGCTTTCTTT.

This clonotype has only a few counts. The chain couples TRBV20-1 to TRBJ2-3, with D perhaps matching TRBD1 (6 bases). Germline V gives CDR1 DFQATT, CDR2 SNEGSKA (reference sequence). V was pared by 8 bases and J by 3 bases, with 12 bases between. CDR3 length: 12 amino acids. The CDR3 is CSLQGITDTQYF. CDR3 nucleotide sequence: TGCAGTTTACAGGGTATTACAGATACGCAGTATTTT.

The chain combines TRBV7-2 with TRBJ1-2; no definite D call. The CDR3 length is 13 residues. Germline V gene data show CDR1 as SGHTA and CDR2 as FQGNSA. The germline V and J ends were trimmed by 5 bases and 8 bases, with 15 bases remaining between them. The CDR3 nucleotides are TGTGCCAGCAGCCACCAAGGGAGGGAGGGCTACACCTTC. Its translation is CASSHQGREGYTF.

This chain joins TRBV7-4 and TRBJ2-1; 8 nucleotides match TRBD2. The CDR3 consists of 11 residues. The germline V gene encodes CDR1 SGHVT and CDR2 SQSDAQ. V lost 6 bases and J lost 10; bases outside the gene matches: 2. CDR3 in DNA: TGTGCCAGCAGTAGCGGGACAGAGCAGTTCTTC. This translates into CASSSGTEQFF.

This clonotype occurred a few times. The gene calls are TRBV20-1 and TRBJ1-2; D possibly corresponds to TRBD1 (6 bases). V lost 3 bases and J 3 bases, leaving 17 bases between the germline ends. This CDR3 has 15 amino acids. From germline, CDR1 is DFQATT and CDR2 SNEGSKA (reference sequence). The CDR3, as DNA: TGCAGTGCTAGTGGGTTGCGGGGGCTTGACTATGGCTACACCTTC. It translates to CSASGLRGLDYGYTF.

The chain recombines TRBV11-2 with TRBJ2-7; 8 bases agree with TRBD2. V was pared by 2 bases and J by 1 base, with 7 bases of the junction left unmatched. From germline, CDR1 is SGHAT and CDR2 FQNNGV. This CDR3 is built from 16 residues. The CDR3 sequence is CASSLPTSGDSYEQYF. The CDR3 coding sequence is TGTGCCAGCAGCTTACCTACTAGCGGAGATTCCTACGAGCAGTACTTC.

This clonotype has just a few counts. The CDR3 nucleotides are TGTGCCAGCAGTTCCGGGGGGGACTATAGGGGGGAGACCCAGTACTTC. It yields the protein CASSSGGDYRGETQYF. The rearrangement joins TRBV6-6 to TRBJ2-5; 8 bases map to TRBD2. Germline V gene sequence: CDR1 MNHNY, CDR2 SVGAGI (reference sequence). Trimming at V came to 4 bases and at J to 5 bases, leaving 12 bases not matched to a gene. CDR3 length: 16 residues.

This sequence joins TRBV27 and TRBJ2-7; TRBD2 aligns across 7 bases. V shed 6 bases, J shed 3 bases, and the junction held 14 bases outside the gene matches. The CDR3 has 16 amino acids. Germline values: CDR1 MNHEY, CDR2 SMNVEV (reference sequence). CDR3 loop: CASSPAAWWEGYEQYF. CDR3 in DNA: TGTGCCAGCAGCCCAGCGGCTTGGTGGGAGGGCTACGAGCAGTACTTC.